This TCR beta chain was observed in a study of T-cell memory formation after mild COVID-19. This clonotype was observed a handful of times. Amplification by 5'RACE using constant-segment primers produced TCR alpha and TCR beta cDNA libraries that carried sample barcodes and UMIs. A single record per CDR3 protein comes from TCRdb applying MiXCR to the 5' RACE reads. The repertoire holds 260,000 or so distinct CDR3 sequences, with approximately 15% as singletons. Germline V gene sequence: CDR1 KGHDR, CDR2 SFDVKD. V was clipped by 0 bases and J by 5 bases, with 12 bases between them. The length of the CDR3 is 16 residues.

The chain joins TRBV24-1 to TRBJ1-4, with D tentatively TRBD1 (6 bases). The clonotype was recovered from a man aged 18 to 35 who had mild COVID-19 (a few samples of this study predate the infection). Cell type and time point are not known. The material sequenced was PBMCs or a T cell subset sorted from them (not recorded which). CDR3 loop: CATSDLRSGQNEKLFF. CDR3 DNA sequence: TGTGCCACCAGTGATTTGCGTAGTGGACAGAATGAAAAACTGTTTTTT.